The clone carrying this TCR beta chain was recorded at least ten times. The antigen remains unidentified. Ophthalmopathy absent within 18 months of follow-up marked hyperthyroidism as stable. This specimen belongs to a study of Graves' ophthalmopathy and Graves' hyperthyroidism. RNA transcripts were the template, and TCR beta CDR3 regions were amplified from them. First-round RT-PCR relied on HTBI primers, and a second-round multiplex PCR came next. From the multiplex PCR reads, TCRdb called clonotypes with MiXCR, one entry per CDR3 protein. The sample yields a few hundred thousand distinct CDR3 sequences, 15% to 20% seen once. Study findings and constraints: Blood also held most thyroid clonotypes expanded above 0.001 frequency.

This CDR3 region has 14 residues. Germline V gene lookup returns CDR1 GTSNPN and CDR2 SVGIG (reference sequence). V shed 2 bases and J shed 3 bases, with 11 bases lying between them. V usage is TRBV30 and J usage is TRBJ1-5; D is possibly TRBD1 (5 bases). The receptor was derived from an adult woman with stable Graves' hyperthyroidism. The material sequenced was peripheral blood. The CDR3 DNA is TGTGCCTGGAGTACGGGACGGATCAATCAGCCCCAGCATTTT. This gives the protein CAWSTGRINQPQHF.